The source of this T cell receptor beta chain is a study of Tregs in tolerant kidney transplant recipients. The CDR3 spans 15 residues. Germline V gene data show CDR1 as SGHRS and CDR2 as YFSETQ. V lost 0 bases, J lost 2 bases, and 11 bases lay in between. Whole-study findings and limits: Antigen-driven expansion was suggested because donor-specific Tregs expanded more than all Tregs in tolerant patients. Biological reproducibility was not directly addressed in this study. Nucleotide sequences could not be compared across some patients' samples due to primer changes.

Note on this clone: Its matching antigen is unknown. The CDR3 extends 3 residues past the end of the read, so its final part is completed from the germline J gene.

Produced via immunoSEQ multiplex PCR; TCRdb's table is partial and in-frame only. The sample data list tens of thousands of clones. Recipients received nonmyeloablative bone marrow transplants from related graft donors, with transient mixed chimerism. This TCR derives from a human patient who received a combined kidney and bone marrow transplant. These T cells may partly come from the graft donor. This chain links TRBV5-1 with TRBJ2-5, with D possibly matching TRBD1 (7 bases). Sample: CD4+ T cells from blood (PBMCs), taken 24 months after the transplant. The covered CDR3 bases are TGCGCCAGCAGCTTGGTCTCAGGGGGGCAAGAGACC. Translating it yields CASSLVSGGQET. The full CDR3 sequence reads CASSLVSGGQETQYF.